The rows below give T cell receptor beta chains drawn from one sample of a study of T-cell reconstitution after alpha-beta-depleted transplantation in children. In TCRdb, the PCR reads were re-called with MiXCR into one record per CDR3 protein. Counted here are 200,000 to 250,000 distinct CDR3 sequences, 9.5% to 15% occurring once; the ten biggest clones make up around 2.5%. Sequencing was performed on PBMCs from the stem cell graft donor, taken from the stem cell graft. The receptors derive from a human donor who donated a stem cell graft to a child with acute lymphoblastic leukemia. Both conserved end residues are trimmed from each CDR3.

V gene,J gene,CDR3 protein
TRBV5-1,TRBJ1-2,ASTNFGRNYGYT
TRBV4-2,TRBJ1-2,ASSQDRAQGEYGYT
TRBV6-5,TRBJ1-6,ASSYTGTGVNSPLH
TRBV4-3,TRBJ2-6,ASSQSPTDRARSGANVLT
TRBV5-5,TRBJ1-4,ASSPEGATNEKLF
TRBV7-2,TRBJ2-3,ASSLGLPRSDTQY
TRBV4-2,TRBJ2-3,ASSQEALAGGRYTDTQY
TRBV5-1,TRBJ2-3,ASGPGQISTDTQY
TRBV27,TRBJ1-1,ASSFLAGGTEAF
TRBV29-1,TRBJ2-1,SVEPALLRGNEQF
TRBV5-6,TRBJ1-2,ASRATVNYGYT
TRBV7-9,TRBJ1-1,ASSPWTGRDTEAF
TRBV12-3/TRBV12-4,TRBJ2-2,ASSLPVVGTGELF
TRBV4-3,TRBJ2-1,ASSQVAGGLYNEQF
TRBV4-3,TRBJ1-6,ASSHALLRGRLNSPLH
TRBV20-1,TRBJ1-1,SASDRGGMNTEAF
TRBV6-1,TRBJ2-3,ASSVRSWDGQY
TRBV6-1,TRBJ1-6,ASRQESSYNSPLH
TRBV5-1,TRBJ2-3,ASNPSGDHLGTQY
TRBV5-1,TRBJ2-5,ASSWRETQY
TRBV27,TRBJ2-2,ASSLSDGIGPGELF
TRBV12-3/TRBV12-4,TRBJ2-7,ASRRGPNEQY
TRBV14,TRBJ2-3,ASSRVLTDTQY
TRBV27,TRBJ2-5,ASSPWTGGVQTQY
TRBV20-1,TRBJ2-7,SALRDSSYEQY
TRBV18,TRBJ1-2,ASSPPGGAYGYT
TRBV5-1,TRBJ1-1,ASSVGRIVNTEAF
TRBV5-1,TRBJ1-1,ASSLAQLNTEAF
TRBV6-6,TRBJ2-2,ASNRQGGHSGELF
TRBV10-3,TRBJ2-1,AISEPSGNLRNEQF
TRBV28,TRBJ2-3,ASHYPGQTDTQY
TRBV20-1,TRBJ2-1,SARPLRRAKNEQF
TRBV10-3,TRBJ1-2,AISVTGGEKDGYT
TRBV5-6,TRBJ2-2,ASSWAGIANTGELF
TRBV5-5,TRBJ2-7,ASSLAWRENEQY
TRBV28,TRBJ1-3,ASRDSRGTGNTIY
TRBV27,TRBJ1-1,ASTGRAGLGNTEAF